The 27 T cell receptor beta chains given below trace back to one sample, sequenced in a study of blood T cell repertoires in COVID-19 (dated by TCRdb to about 2020). Preparation of the library involved the immunoSEQ multiplex PCR assay. TCRdb holds this immuneACCESS table with in-frame rearrangements only. Some clones are missing; in checked studies, unresolved V genes explain under half, and the rest has no known cause. The sample records tens of thousands of clones, approximately 82% of which are singletons. Roughly 4% of the sample is in the top ten clones. The sequenced material came from peripheral blood. The receptors derive from a man aged 55 to 70 with acute or convalescent COVID-19.

The rearrangement uses TRBV30 and TRBJ1-1; D might be TRBD1 (5 bases). CDR1 is GTSNPN and CDR2 is SVGIG in the germline V gene (reference sequence). Trimming took 2 bases from V and 6 from J, leaving 10 bases between them. The CDR3 spans 12 residues. CDR3 region: CAWSRDSAEAFF. In DNA, the CDR3 is TGTGCCTGGAGTCGTGACAGCGCTGAAGCTTTCTTT.

The V gene is TRBV15, the J gene TRBJ1-1; D is unclear. Trimming took off 8 bases at V and 1 base at J, with 11 bases between the two ends. The CDR3 loop spans 13 amino acids. Looked up from germline, CDR1 is LNHNV and CDR2 is YYDKDF (reference sequence). CDR3 region: CATRGQWNTEAFF. DNA for the CDR3: TGTGCCACCCGTGGGCAGTGGAACACTGAAGCTTTCTTT.

This clone was found once. This sequence joins TRBV5-1 and TRBJ2-1; 8 positions agree with TRBD1. The CDR3 extends over 14 amino acids. Germline V gives CDR1 SGHRS, CDR2 YFSETQ. V lost 6 bases, J lost 4 bases, and 6 bases stayed unmatched. The CDR3 protein is CASMRTGPYNEQFF. The CDR3 coding sequence is TGCGCCAGCATGAGGACAGGGCCTTACAATGAGCAGTTCTTC.

V gene TRBV7-8 combines with J gene TRBJ1-5; 7 bases are a match to TRBD1. CDR3 size: 14 residues. V shed 9 bases, J shed 5 bases, and the junction held 10 bases outside the gene matches. Germline V gene lookup returns CDR1 SGHVS and CDR2 FQNEAQ. The CDR3 DNA is TGTGCCAGTCAAGGCAGGGGGGAGGATCAGCCCCAGCATTTT. Protein: CASQGRGEDQPQHF.

A word on this clone: At one boundary the junction diverges from the germline segment, which might be a read error. CDR3 protein: CASSLETGDF. As DNA, the CDR3 is TGTGCCAGCAGTTTGGAGACAGGGGACTTC. The V and J genes are TRBV12-3 or TRBV12-4 and TRBJ2-4; 8 bases map to TRBD1. The CDR3 totals 10 residues.

This chain uses TRBV19 with TRBJ2-1; 9 positions match TRBD1. The V and J ends lost 10 bases and 7 bases, in that order; junction bases with no gene match: 11. The CDR3 consists of 14 residues. Germline values: CDR1 LNHDA, CDR2 SQIVND (reference sequence). Written as DNA, the CDR3 is TGTGCCACCAGTCCGGGACAGGGACATAATGAGCAGTTCTTC. It encodes CATSPGQGHNEQFF.

This chain joins TRBV7-3 and TRBJ1-1; D gene ambiguous. CDR1 is SGHTA and CDR2 is FQGTGA in the germline V gene. Trimming shortened V by 2 bases and J by 2 bases, and 9 bases separated the two germline ends. This CDR3 region has 14 residues. The DNA for the CDR3 is TGTGCCAGCAGCTTACACCCGGGTAACACTGAAGCTTTCTTT. Protein: CASSLHPGNTEAFF.

The genes are TRBV24-1 and TRBJ1-2; D is uncertain. CDR1 and CDR2 (germline): KGHDR, SFDVKD. The CDR3 runs 14 residues. V lost 3 bases to trimming and J lost 4 bases, with 11 bases between them. CDR3: CATSDPPPSYGYTF. CDR3 nucleotide sequence: TGTGCCACCAGTGATCCTCCACCCAGCTATGGCTACACCTTC.

This chain joins TRBV7-3 and TRBJ2-2, with a weak D call TRBD2 (5 bases). This CDR3 has 14 amino acids. Germline CDR1 reads SGHTA; CDR2 reads FQGTGA. The V end was cut by 2 bases, the J end by 6 bases, with 10 bases between. The CDR3 loop is CASSLSGISGELFF. The DNA of the CDR3 is TGTGCCAGCAGCTTATCGGGGATCTCCGGGGAGCTGTTTTTT.

The chain combines TRBV5-1 with TRBJ2-3; D not certain. Trimming took off 6 bases at V and 2 bases at J, with 16 bases between the two ends. Germline V gene lookup returns CDR1 SGHRS and CDR2 YFSETQ. The CDR3 has 15 residues. CDR3 sequence reads: CASTPMNPDTDTQYF. The CDR3 DNA follows: TGCGCCAGCACCCCAATGAACCCAGACACAGATACGCAGTATTTT.

The V gene is TRBV7-9, the J gene TRBJ2-3, with TRBD1 matching over 7 bases. Germline assignment: CDR1 SEHNR and CDR2 FQNEAQ (reference sequence). The trim removed 0 bases at V and 0 bases at J, leaving 6 bases unmatched. The CDR3 runs to 17 residues. In DNA form, the CDR3 reads TGTGCCAGCAGCTTAGCGACGACAGGGATCAGCACAGATACGCAGTATTTT. Translating gives CASSLATTGISTDTQYF.

J is TRBJ1-2 and V is TRBV24-1; D is unclear. This CDR3 has 13 residues. Germline assignment: CDR1 KGHDR and CDR2 SFDVKD. Deletions cut 5 bases from V and 1 base from J, with 7 bases between. This chain's CDR3 is CATSAPGNYGYTF. CDR3 DNA: TGTGCCACCAGTGCCCCGGGTAACTATGGCTACACCTTC.

This clone was found a few times. The chain links TRBV5-1 to TRBJ2-5, with a tentative D call TRBD2 (6 bases). The V and J ends lost 1 base and 3 bases respectively, with 13 bases between them. CDR3 length: 15 amino acids. Germline CDR1 is SGHRS and CDR2 is YFSETQ. CDR3 sequence: CASSLYGGTEETQYF. The CDR3 nucleotides are TGCGCCAGCAGCTTGTACGGGGGAACCGAAGAGACCCAGTACTTC.

J is TRBJ2-1 and V is TRBV7-9; D is perhaps TRBD1 (6 bases). V was shortened by 1 base and J by 9 bases, with 16 bases between the two germline ends. This CDR3 is 15 amino acids long. Germline V gene data show CDR1 as SEHNR and CDR2 as FQNEAQ (reference sequence). The CDR3, as DNA: TGTGCCAGCAGCTTAGTGGCAGGGGCTAATGGTGAGCAGTTCTTC. This codes for CASSLVAGANGEQFF.

The chain has TRBV4-1 and TRBJ1-2; D is undetermined. The V end was cut by 0 bases, the J end by 5 bases, with 10 bases between. The CDR3 has 14 residues. Looked up from germline, CDR1 is MGHRA and CDR2 is YSYEKL. The CDR3 sequence is CASSQEIFGYGYTF. The CDR3 coding sequence is TGCGCCAGCAGCCAAGAAATCTTCGGGTATGGCTACACCTTC.

The chain links TRBV11-2 to TRBJ2-1; 7 nucleotides align to TRBD2. This CDR3 has 16 amino acids. V shed 3 bases, J shed 5 bases, and the junction held 10 bases outside the gene matches. The germline gives CDR1 SGHAT, CDR2 FQNNGV. In DNA, the CDR3 is TGTGCCAGCAGCTTTCTTACGGGACTACCTAACAATGAGCAGTTCTTC. Protein product: CASSFLTGLPNNEQFF.

This clone showed up just once. This chain links TRBV4-1 with TRBJ1-3; no clear D gene. Trimming removed 5 bases at V and 0 bases at J, with 8 bases between. This CDR3 spans 14 amino acids. Germline V gene data show CDR1 as MGHRA and CDR2 as YSYEKL. The DNA for the CDR3 is TGCGCCAGCAGCGCCGCCAGCTCTGGAAACACCATATATTTT. Its protein is CASSAASSGNTIYF.

The CDR3 bases are TGTGCCAGCAGCTTAGGTGTATCTGGAAACACCATATATTTT. Translated: CASSLGVSGNTIYF. The chain links TRBV7-2 to TRBJ1-3, with D unresolved. Trimming took off 1 base at V and 1 base at J, with 5 bases between the two ends. Germline CDR1 and CDR2: SGHTA and FQGNSA. The CDR3 sequence is 14 residues long.

About this clone: The sample carries other DNA sequences with the same CDR3. The chain employs TRBV5-4 and TRBJ1-2; 8 nucleotides align to TRBD1. V shed 2 bases, J shed 8 bases, and the junction held 5 bases outside the gene matches. CDR3 length equals 13 residues. Germline V gene lookup returns CDR1 SGHNT and CDR2 YYREEE (reference sequence). CDR3 in DNA: TGTGCCAGCAGCTTACAGGGGGGAGGAGGCTACACCTTC. Protein: CASSLQGGGGYTF.

This clone is medium-sized within its sample. The chain recombines TRBV24-1 with TRBJ1-5; D is perhaps TRBD1 (5 bases). Germline CDR1 reads KGHDR; CDR2 reads SFDVKD. V lost 4 bases, J lost 11 bases, and 11 bases lay in between. The CDR3 spans 12 residues. The CDR3 spells CATSDSGEAQHF. In nucleotides, the CDR3 is TGTGCCACCAGTGACTCGGGGGAGGCCCAGCATTTT.

This clone was counted once. This chain joins TRBV5-1 and TRBJ1-2; the match to TRBD1 covers 7 bases. This CDR3 comprises 14 residues. Trimming removed 4 bases from V and 6 bases from J; junction bases left unmatched: 9. Germline loops: CDR1 SGHRS, CDR2 YFSETQ. CDR3 region: CASSQGQLGNGYTF. In DNA form, the CDR3 reads TGCGCCAGCAGCCAGGGACAGCTGGGGAATGGCTACACCTTC.

CDR3 in amino acids: CASSLITVLTNEKLFF. The DNA for the CDR3 is TGTGCCAGCAGCTTGATTACAGTCCTCACTAATGAAAAACTGTTTTTT. The chain has TRBV5-5 and TRBJ1-4; D remains ambiguous. The CDR3 has 16 residues. The V and J ends lost 1 base and 2 bases respectively, with 12 bases between them. Germline V CDR1 and CDR2: SGHKS, YYEKEE (reference sequence).

This clone occurred a few times. The chain employs TRBV5-4 and TRBJ2-5, with 9 positions matching TRBD1. Germline V gene lookup returns CDR1 SGHNT and CDR2 YYREEE (reference sequence). Trimming removed 4 bases from V and 2 bases from J; junction bases left unmatched: 6. The CDR3 has 15 amino acids. The CDR3 is CASSLRDREQETQYF. CDR3 nucleotides: TGTGCCAGCAGCCTCCGGGACAGGGAACAAGAGACCCAGTACTTC.

V is TRBV28 and J is TRBJ1-5; TRBD1 matches at 10 bases. The CDR3 is made up of 15 amino acids. The germline CDR1 and CDR2 sequences are MDHEN and SYDVKM. J gave up 1 base and V 6 bases, and 3 bases lay outside the gene matches. The CDR3 nucleotides read TGTGCCAGCAGACCGACAGGGGGCAGCAATCAGCCCCAGCATTTT. As protein: CASRPTGGSNQPQHF.

The chain links TRBV5-1 to TRBJ2-2; 11 bases are a match to TRBD2. The CDR3 spans 15 residues. With 6 bases clipped from V and 4 bases from J, the junction kept 5 bases outside the gene matches. Per the germline V gene, CDR1 is SGHRS and CDR2 is YFSETQ. DNA for the CDR3: TGCGCCAGCACTAGACTAGCGGGGTCCACCGGGGAGCTGTTTTTT. Encoded protein: CASTRLAGSTGELFF.

This clone was detected a few times. The rearrangement uses TRBV19 and TRBJ1-4, with a tentative D call TRBD1 (5 bases). In germline, CDR1 is LNHDA, CDR2 SQIVND (reference sequence). V was trimmed by 1 base and J by 7 bases, leaving 10 bases between them. This CDR3 contains 14 residues. The CDR3 sequence: CASSIGGRSEKLFF. CDR3 DNA: TGTGCCAGTAGTATAGGGGGCAGAAGTGAAAAACTGTTTTTT.

The chain is built from TRBV7-2 and TRBJ1-1; D gene ambiguous. Germline V lookup: CDR1 SGHTA, CDR2 FQGNSA. The CDR3 has 14 residues. V was cut by 1 base and J by 7 bases, with 13 bases left in between. The CDR3 sequence: CASSLDSPTREAFF. In nucleotides, the CDR3 is TGTGCCAGCAGCTTAGACTCCCCCACTCGTGAAGCTTTCTTT.